Sequencing of this T cell receptor (beta chain) was carried out in a study of T cell responses to AZD1222 COVID-19 vaccine. Background on the study: Second doses at about 4 or about 12 weeks were pooled. Study-wide results and limits: Without day 14 samples, only post-peak T cell repertoires were studied. Spike-specific TCR depth and breadth grew after two AZD1222 doses. Among vaccine-associated CD4 TCRs, coverage spanned spike, with dominance at 160-218 and 743-854.

To note about this clone: Its antigen is undetermined.

The CDR3 runs 15 residues. From germline, CDR1 is KGHSH and CDR2 LQKENI. Trimming left V 2 bases short and J 1 base short, with 8 bases between. Sequenced by immunoSEQ multiplex PCR; TCRdb stores in-frame clones only, minus some. The repertoire includes over 75,000 clones, roughly 90% of them detected once, and around 3% sits in the top ten. This chain joins TRBV18 and TRBJ2-2, with D hard to call. This sample comprised peripheral blood, obtained on day 0 of AZD1222 vaccination. This clonotype was sampled from an adult in good health. This chain's CDR3 is CASSPFKGNTGELFF. The CDR3 DNA follows: TGTGCCAGCTCACCATTTAAGGGGAACACCGGGGAGCTGTTTTTT. Looking up the rest from reference TRBV18 and TRBJ2-2 gives the full variable domain: NAGVMQNPRHLVRRRGQEARLRCSPMKGHSHVYWYRQLPEEGLKFMVYLQKENIIDESGMPKERFSAEFPKEGPSILRIQQVVRGDSAAYFCASSPFKGNTGELFFGEGSRLTVL.